This T cell receptor (beta chain) was recorded in a study of T cells in Graves' hyperthyroidism and ophthalmopathy. Patients showing uncontrolled infection, other autoimmune disease, pregnancy or lactation were ineligible. Out of roughly 9.1 ml of fresh peripheral blood came the PBMCs. Authors of the study amplified TCR beta CDR3 regions from RNA transcripts. Initially, a first-round RT-PCR of the TCR CDR3 employed the HTBI primer set. TCRdb reprocessed the multiplex PCR reads with MiXCR, giving one entry per CDR3 protein. This table has a few hundred thousand distinct CDR3 sequences, just under 15% appearing once. This clonotype was detected many times. Its antigen remains unidentified. Study results and limitations: In the blood, most expanded thyroid clonotypes above 0.001 appeared as well. Ophthalmopathy was told apart from stable hyperthyroidism by a 13 V-J model.

Trimming stripped 4 bases from V and 5 bases from J, with 15 bases between. Germline V gene lookup returns CDR1 LGHDT and CDR2 YNNKEL (reference sequence). The CDR3 contains 14 residues. The sequenced material came from blood. The sequence came from a woman in her twenties or thirties with Graves' hyperthyroidism. The V call is TRBV3-1, the J call TRBJ2-7; possibly TRBD1 for D (6 bases). The CDR3 is CASSLLLGANEQYF. In nucleotides, the CDR3 is TGTGCCAGCAGCCTTCTCCTGGGGGCGAACGAGCAGTACTTC.